These 14 T cell receptor beta chains were sequenced from one sample in a study of OX40 agonist ivuxolimab in advanced cancers. The table came from immunoSEQ multiplex PCR; TCRdb's copy has only in-frame clones and leaves some out. The sample records over 55,000 clones, around 90% being singletons. The specimen comprised CD4+ or CD8+ T cells sorted from blood, sampled in a trial of the OX40 agonist ivuxolimab. The receptors derive from an adult with an advanced solid tumor such as melanoma, head and neck, liver or kidney cancer.

This chain links TRBV28 with TRBJ2-2, with D possibly TRBD2 on 6 matching bases. The V gene's germline CDR1 is MDHEN and CDR2 SYDVKM. The V end was cut by 5 bases, the J end by 8 bases, with 12 bases between. This CDR3 region has 13 residues. The CDR3 sequence: CASSPSDTGELFF. The CDR3 nucleotides are TGTGCCAGCAGTCCTAGCGATACTGGGGAGCTGTTTTTT. Filled out from reference TRBV28 and TRBJ2-2, the complete variable domain reads DVKVTQSSRYLVKRTGEKVFLECVQDMDHENMFWYRQDPGLGLRLIYFSYDVKMKEKGDIPEGYSVSREKKERFSLILESASTNQTSMYLCASSPSDTGELFFGEGSRLTVL.

This chain joins TRBV11-3 and TRBJ1-2; D might be TRBD1 (5 bases). The CDR3 loop spans 16 amino acids. Germline V lookup: CDR1 SGHNT, CDR2 YENEEA. V was pared by 3 bases and J by 4 bases, with 18 bases between. CDR3 sequence reads: CASSFNSPGNGYGYTF. CDR3 DNA sequence: TGTGCCAGCAGCTTTAATAGTCCAGGGAATGGCTATGGCTACACCTTC.

This sequence joins TRBV5-1 and TRBJ2-1; no firm D call. The germline V and J ends were trimmed by 4 bases and 5 bases, with 7 bases remaining between them. From germline, CDR1 is SGHRS and CDR2 YFSETQ. The CDR3 spans 12 residues. This CDR3 reads CASSLIDNEQFF. In DNA, the CDR3 is TGCGCCAGCAGCCTCATAGACAATGAGCAGTTCTTC.

The chain carries TRBV7-9 and TRBJ2-3; the D is unclear. The germline V and J ends were trimmed by 5 bases and 12 bases, with 9 bases remaining between them. Germline CDR1 is SEHNR and CDR2 is FQNEAQ (reference sequence). The length of the CDR3 is 10 residues. The CDR3 coding sequence is TGTGCCAGCAGCCAGATGCGTCAGTATTTT. It translates to CASSQMRQYF. Drawing the rest from reference TRBV7-9 and TRBJ2-3, the complete variable domain is DTGVSQNPRHKITKRGQNVTFRCDPISEHNRLYWYRQTLGQGPEFLTYFQNEAQLEKSRLLSDRFSAERPKGSFSTLEIQRTEQGDSAMYLCASSQMRQYFGPGTRLTVL.

This clone was observed a single time. This chain joins TRBV9 and TRBJ2-1, with 9 bases fitting TRBD2. Germline V CDR1 and CDR2: SGDLS, YYNGEE. The CDR3 covers 16 residues. V gave up 2 bases and J gave up 4 bases; unmatched junction bases: 7. CDR3 DNA: TGTGCCAGCAGCGTTAGCGGGAGAGAAGCTTACAATGAGCAGTTCTTC. It codes for CASSVSGREAYNEQFF.

This chain's CDR3 is CASSPGTVPYNEQFF. CDR3 bases: TGTGCCAGCTCACCTGGGACAGTACCCTACAATGAGCAGTTCTTC. This chain links TRBV18 with TRBJ2-1, with 7 bases that match TRBD1. V lost 3 bases to trimming and J lost 2 bases; unmatched junction nucleotides: 4. The CDR3 extends over 15 amino acids. Looked up from germline, CDR1 is KGHSH and CDR2 is LQKENI.

The chain has TRBV5-1 and TRBJ1-2; D remains ambiguous. Germline-derived CDR1 and CDR2 are SGHRS and YFSETQ. Between the trimmed V and J ends, which lost 0 bases and 7 bases, there was a span of 7 bases. The CDR3 extends over 12 amino acids. The CDR3 is CASSLDYGGYTF. As DNA, the CDR3 is TGCGCCAGCAGCTTGGATTACGGTGGCTACACCTTC.

The chain joins TRBV7-9 to TRBJ2-5, with D unclear. This CDR3 region has 12 residues. V was pared by 0 bases and J by 7 bases, with 6 bases between. Germline CDR1 reads SEHNR; CDR2 reads FQNEAQ (reference sequence). DNA for the CDR3: TGTGCCAGCAGCTTAGCCTCAGGGACCCAGTACTTC. It is translated as CASSLASGTQYF.

V gene TRBV11-2 combines with J gene TRBJ2-7; D possibly uses TRBD1 or TRBD2 (6 bases each). The CDR3 spans 16 residues. V was trimmed by 5 bases and J by 6 bases, leaving 23 bases between them. Germline CDR1 is SGHAT and CDR2 is FQNNGV. CDR3 in amino acids: CASSIRWGAGGLEQYF. CDR3 bases: TGTGCCAGCAGCATTCGCTGGGGGGCAGGCGGTCTCGAGCAGTACTTC.

This clone came up once. The chain joins TRBV28 to TRBJ1-2; tentative D call: TRBD1 (6 bases). Germline values: CDR1 MDHEN, CDR2 SYDVKM. The CDR3 has 17 amino acids. Trimming took 4 bases from V and 4 from J, leaving 22 bases between them. The CDR3 bases are TGTGCCAGCAGTTCAGGGGCCTGGACCGCTCGGCTCTATGGCTACACCTTC. Translated, it gives CASSSGAWTARLYGYTF.

The sample holds one count of this clone. This sequence joins TRBV21-1 and TRBJ2-1; the D call of TRBD2 is as the table states it, not checked on the DNA. TRBV21-1 is a pseudogene locus. CDR3 length equals 12 residues. This chain's CDR3 is CASNESEREQFF. CDR3 in DNA: TGTGCCAGCAACGAAAGTGAGCGGGAGCAGTTCTTC.

The chain joins TRBV4-2 to TRBJ1-1, with unresolved D. Looked up from germline, CDR1 is LGHNA and CDR2 is YNFKEQ. Deletions cut 0 bases from V and 5 bases from J, with 1 base between. CDR3 size: 11 residues. CDR3 residues: CASSQDTEAFF. In DNA form, the CDR3 reads TGTGCCAGCAGCCAAGATACTGAAGCTTTCTTT.

This clone was recorded only once. The V call is TRBV28, the J call TRBJ2-7; 12 nucleotides agree with TRBD2. J was trimmed by 2 bases and V by 3 bases; bases with no gene match: 29. CDR3 length: 24 residues. Germline CDR1 is MDHEN and CDR2 is SYDVKM. For the CDR3, the DNA is TGTGCCAGCAGTTTGTGGGGGGGAGGGAGCCTACTAGCGGGAGGTTTTTATCGACCCTACGAGCAGTACTTC. Its translation: CASSLWGGGSLLAGGFYRPYEQYF.

This clone appeared once. The V and J genes are TRBV6-4 and TRBJ2-1; the D gene is possibly TRBD2 (6 bases). Germline-derived CDR1 and CDR2 are MRHNA and SNTAGT. Trimming left V 4 bases short and J 12 bases short, with 16 bases between. There are 13 residues in the CDR3. CDR3 protein: CASSGSPTSRQFF. CDR3 sequence (DNA): TGTGCCAGCAGTGGTTCGCCGACTAGTCGGCAGTTCTTC.